What follows are 27 T cell receptor beta chains derived from one specimen sequenced in a study of blood T cell repertoires in COVID-19. Data came from immunoSEQ multiplex PCR; TCRdb stores just in-frame clones and leaves some out. The data show a few hundred thousand clones, with 84% seen just once and approximately 6.6% held by the top ten. Source material: PBMCs or T cells enriched from blood (not recorded which). These receptor sequences come from a woman between 40 and 50 years old who had recovered from COVID-19.

The V and J genes are TRBV7-2 and TRBJ2-4, with TRBD1 matching 10 bases. Germline assignment: CDR1 SGHTA and CDR2 FQGNSA. This CDR3 is built from 16 residues. Trimming cost V 3 bases and J 0 bases; bases outside gene matches: 2. The CDR3 region has the DNA TGTGCCAGCAGCTTCGGACAGGGGGGAGCCAAAAACATTCAGTACTTC. It codes for CASSFGQGGAKNIQYF.

The CDR3: CAIRATGVQGYTF. The CDR3 bases are TGTGCCATCAGGGCTACAGGGGTTCAAGGCTACACCTTC. The V and J genes are TRBV10-3 and TRBJ1-2, with 7 bases fitting TRBD1. There are 13 residues in the CDR3. CDR1 ENHRY and CDR2 SYGVKD come from the germline V gene. The ends lost 6 bases at V and 8 bases at J; junction bases unmatched: 9.

The V call is TRBV3-1 (or the pseudogene TRBV3-2), the J call TRBJ2-3; unclear D gene. With 0 bases removed from V and 6 bases from J, the gap between germline ends came to 10 bases. Germline CDR1 reads LGHDT; CDR2 reads YNNKEL (reference sequence). This CDR3 has 14 amino acids. CDR3 coding DNA: TGTGCCAGCAGCCAAGACGGCGGATCGGATACGCAGTATTTT. Its translation is CASSQDGGSDTQYF.

The chain employs TRBV5-4 and TRBJ1-3; D gene unclear. CDR1 SGHNT and CDR2 YYREEE come from the germline V gene (reference sequence). The CDR3 covers 15 residues. Between the trimmed V and J ends, which lost 0 bases and 9 bases, there was a span of 16 bases. CDR3 bases: TGTGCCAGCAGCTTGGATGGGTCAGGTATTAGCACCATATATTTT. This encodes CASSLDGSGISTIYF.

This clone was seen a single time. The genes are TRBV28 and TRBJ2-1, with 8 bases matching TRBD2. The CDR3 spans 12 residues. Germline-derived CDR1 and CDR2 are MDHEN and SYDVKM. Losses at the gene ends were 8 bases for V and 7 bases for J; bases not matched to a gene: 4. In DNA, the CDR3 is TGTGCCAGCGGGACTAGGCTGAATGAGCAGTTCTTC. It specifies CASGTRLNEQFF.

In regard to this clone: Other DNA sequences within the sample encode an identical CDR3. V and J are TRBV7-9 and TRBJ1-4, with 10 bases lining up with TRBD1. This CDR3 contains 14 residues. Germline lookup yields CDR1 SEHNR and CDR2 FQNEAQ (reference sequence). The V and J ends lost 5 bases and 4 bases, in that order; junction bases with no gene match: 1. CDR3 nucleotides: TGTGCCAGCAGCCGGGACAGGGGTAATGAAAAACTGTTTTTT. Its translation: CASSRDRGNEKLFF.

This sequence joins TRBV19 and TRBJ1-1, with D tentatively TRBD1 (6 bases). V lost 6 bases to trimming and J lost 5 bases, with 22 bases between them. Germline V lookup: CDR1 LNHDA, CDR2 SQIVND (reference sequence). The CDR3 is 16 amino acids. The DNA of the CDR3 is TGTGCCAGTAGGGACCGGGGGGCGCGTATTCTGACTGAAGCTTTCTTT. Residues: CASRDRGARILTEAFF.

J is TRBJ2-4 and V is TRBV11-2; 11 bases fit TRBD2. Trimming removed 5 bases from V and 7 bases from J; junction bases left unmatched: 13. Looked up from germline, CDR1 is SGHAT and CDR2 is FQNNGV. This CDR3 has 17 amino acids. The CDR3 loop reads CASSRNGLAGPLNIQYF. For the CDR3, the DNA is TGTGCCAGCAGCAGGAATGGACTAGCGGGTCCCCTTAACATTCAGTACTTC.

This chain links TRBV19 with TRBJ2-7, with 13 bases lining up with TRBD2. Per germline, CDR1 LNHDA and CDR2 SQIVND (reference sequence). Unmatched junction bases numbered 3, after V lost 5 bases and J lost 2 bases. The CDR3 has 15 residues. This CDR3 reads CASSQGLAGAYEQYF. In nucleotides, the CDR3 is TGTGCCAGTAGTCAAGGACTAGCGGGAGCCTACGAGCAGTACTTC.

This chain joins TRBV7-2 and TRBJ2-7; TRBD2 matches 7 bases. With 1 base clipped from V and 6 bases from J, the junction kept 9 bases outside the gene matches. Germline-derived CDR1 and CDR2 are SGHTA and FQGNSA. The CDR3 is 15 residues long. CDR3 residues: CASSLEATSELEQYF. The CDR3 DNA follows: TGTGCCAGCAGCTTAGAGGCTACTAGCGAACTCGAGCAGTACTTC.

This chain joins TRBV4-1 and TRBJ2-1; D is possibly TRBD2 (6 bases). V was clipped by 3 bases and J by 9 bases, with 24 bases between them. The germline V gene has CDR1 MGHRA and CDR2 YSYEKL. CDR3 length equals 17 residues. The CDR3 bases are TGCGCCAGCAGCCACATTGCAGGGACTCGCCGGGTGGTTGAGCAGTTCTTC. This encodes CASSHIAGTRRVVEQFF.

This chain connects TRBV3-1 (or the pseudogene TRBV3-2) to TRBJ1-1; D gene uncertain. Looked up from germline, CDR1 is LGHDT and CDR2 is YNNKEL (reference sequence). V lost 1 base, J lost 1 base, and 4 bases lay in between. The CDR3 totals 13 residues. The DNA for the CDR3 is TGTGCCAGCAGCCAAGGACAGAACACTGAAGCTTTCTTT. It is translated as CASSQGQNTEAFF.

This clone was detected a few times. The genes are TRBV14 and TRBJ2-3; 9 nucleotides agree with TRBD2. V shed 2 bases and J 0 bases; nucleotides not matched to a gene: 3. The V gene's germline CDR1 is SGHDN and CDR2 FVKESK. This CDR3 region has 16 residues. Here the CDR3 DNA reads TGTGCCAGCAGCCAACGCACTAGCGGGAGCACAGATACGCAGTATTTT. This codes for CASSQRTSGSTDTQYF. Looking up the rest from reference TRBV14 and TRBJ2-3 gives the full variable domain: EAGVTQFPSHSVIEKGQTVTLRCDPISGHDNLYWYRRVMGKEIKFLLHFVKESKQDESGMPNNRFLAERTGGTYSTLKVQPAELEDSGVYFCASSQRTSGSTDTQYFGPGTRLTVL.

The chain employs TRBV15 and TRBJ2-5; 7 nucleotides align to TRBD2. The CDR3 loop spans 19 amino acids. Germline V CDR1 and CDR2: LNHNV, YYDKDF (reference sequence). V lost 1 base to trimming and J lost 4 bases; unmatched junction nucleotides: 18. The CDR3 sequence: CATSRVSPGAGDRGETQYF. Here the CDR3 DNA reads TGTGCCACCAGCAGAGTCTCCCCTGGGGCGGGAGATAGGGGAGAGACCCAGTACTTC.

The CDR3 nucleotides are TGTGCCAGCAGGGGGGGGACGAACACTGAAGCTTTCTTT. It specifies CASRGGTNTEAFF. The genes are TRBV4-2 and TRBJ1-1; a possible D gene is TRBD1 (5 bases). The germline CDR1 and CDR2 sequences are LGHNA and YNFKEQ. Between the trimmed V and J ends, which lost 6 bases and 1 base, there was a span of 9 bases. This CDR3 spans 13 amino acids.

The V and J genes are TRBV6-5 and TRBJ2-1; 13 bases line up with TRBD2. The germline V gene encodes CDR1 MNHEY and CDR2 SVGAGI. This CDR3 is built from 16 residues. V gave up 4 bases and J gave up 6 bases; unmatched junction bases: 6. The CDR3 DNA sequence: TGTGCCAGCAGTTTCGGGACTAGCGGGAATGTCAATGAGCAGTTCTTC. This codes for CASSFGTSGNVNEQFF.

The V gene is TRBV19, the J gene TRBJ2-7, with 12 bases aligning to TRBD2. With V trimmed by 5 bases and J by 0 bases, 5 bases remained unmatched. Looked up from germline, CDR1 is LNHDA and CDR2 is SQIVND (reference sequence). The CDR3 sequence is 16 residues long. This CDR3 reads CASSLGLAGSSYEQYF. As DNA, the CDR3 is TGTGCCAGTAGTCTCGGACTAGCGGGAAGCTCCTACGAGCAGTACTTC.

This rearrangement joins TRBV21-1 to TRBJ2-2; whether TRBD2, the table's D call, matches the DNA was not checked. TRBV21-1 is flagged as a pseudogene. This CDR3 spans 16 amino acids. CDR3 in amino acids: CASSRRVHRNTGELFF. In DNA form, the CDR3 reads TGTGCCAGCAGCAGGAGGGTCCACAGGAACACCGGGGAGCTGTTTTTT.

The chain combines TRBV19 with TRBJ1-2; 11 bases are a match to TRBD1. Germline loops: CDR1 LNHDA, CDR2 SQIVND (reference sequence). The CDR3 totals 14 residues. V lost 3 bases to trimming and J lost 6 bases; unmatched junction nucleotides: 3. The chain's CDR3 is CASSIGQGADGYTF. The DNA for the CDR3 is TGTGCCAGTAGTATCGGACAGGGGGCGGATGGCTACACCTTC.

V and J are TRBV20-1 and TRBJ2-7; D is perhaps TRBD2 (6 bases). The CDR3 is made up of 13 amino acids. Trimming removed 3 bases from V and 6 bases from J, with 15 bases in between. Germline lookup yields CDR1 DFQATT and CDR2 SNEGSKA (reference sequence). For the CDR3, the DNA is TGCAGTGCTAGTTCCAGGGAGGTCTTCGAGCAGTACTTC. Its translation is CSASSREVFEQYF.

The J gene is TRBJ1-6, the V gene TRBV11-3; maybe TRBD1 (5 bases). Germline loops: CDR1 SGHNT, CDR2 YENEEA. With 1 base removed from V and 0 bases from J, the gap between germline ends came to 16 bases. This CDR3 is 19 amino acids long. The CDR3 sequence: CASSLGGAFRSSYNSPLHF. The CDR3 DNA reads TGTGCCAGCAGCTTAGGGGGCGCGTTTCGAAGCTCCTATAATTCACCCCTCCACTTT.

V and J are TRBV18 and TRBJ2-1, with 10 bases identical to TRBD2. Germline V gene data show CDR1 as KGHSH and CDR2 as LQKENI. The junction had 8 bases not matched to a gene; V was cut back by 5 bases and J by 7 bases. The CDR3 totals 15 residues. CDR3 nucleotides: TGTGCCAGCTCAGGTTCTAGCGGGAGAGGGAATGAGCAGTTCTTC. Translation gives CASSGSSGRGNEQFF.

In DNA, the CDR3 is TGCAGTGCTAGTGAAGGGGATAATCAGCCCCAGCATTTT. Translating gives CSASEGDNQPQHF. V and J are TRBV20-1 and TRBJ1-5; tentative D call: TRBD1 (5 bases). The CDR3 sequence is 13 residues long. CDR1 and CDR2 from the germline V gene are DFQATT and SNEGSKA (reference sequence). V lost 3 bases, J lost 4 bases, and 10 bases lay in between.

The J gene is TRBJ2-2, the V gene TRBV19, with 10 bases that match TRBD2. The CDR3 is 18 residues long. Germline values: CDR1 LNHDA, CDR2 SQIVND (reference sequence). Trimming cost V 2 bases and J 5 bases; bases outside gene matches: 11. The CDR3 region has the DNA TGTGCCAGTAGTATATCCTTAGGGGCTAGCGGGAGAACCGGGGAGCTGTTTTTT. Protein: CASSISLGASGRTGELFF. Together with reference TRBV19 and TRBJ2-2, the CDR3 gives the full variable domain: DGGITQSPKYLFRKEGQNVTLSCEQNLNHDAMYWYRQDPGQGLRLIYYSQIVNDFQKGDIAEGYSVSREKKESFPLTVTSAQKNPTAFYLCASSISLGASGRTGELFFGEGSRLTVL.

This chain links TRBV28 with TRBJ1-3, with no clear D. Per germline, CDR1 MDHEN and CDR2 SYDVKM. V was cut by 3 bases and J by 0 bases, with 15 bases left in between. The length of the CDR3 is 17 residues. CDR3 protein: CASSLWVRANSGNTIYF. In DNA, the CDR3 is TGTGCCAGCAGTTTGTGGGTGAGGGCCAACTCTGGAAACACCATATATTTT. Based on the CDR3 plus reference TRBV28 and TRBJ1-3, the full variable domain is DVKVTQSSRYLVKRTGEKVFLECVQDMDHENMFWYRQDPGLGLRLIYFSYDVKMKEKGDIPEGYSVSREKKERFSLILESASTNQTSMYLCASSLWVRANSGNTIYFGEGSWLTVV.

The chain carries TRBV6-1 and TRBJ2-7; 10 bases fit TRBD2. CDR3 length: 16 amino acids. The trim removed 0 bases at V and 3 bases at J, leaving 5 bases unmatched. Looked up from germline, CDR1 is MNHNS and CDR2 is SASEGT. For the CDR3, the DNA is TGTGCCAGCAGTGAAGCCGGACTAGCGGCAGGCTACGAGCAGTACTTC. Its translation: CASSEAGLAAGYEQYF.

V gene TRBV19 combines with J gene TRBJ1-5; maybe TRBD1 (6 bases). This CDR3 spans 15 amino acids. Germline CDR1 reads LNHDA; CDR2 reads SQIVND (reference sequence). V lost 4 bases and J lost 6, with 16 bases in between. The CDR3 nucleotides read TGTGCCAGTAGTACGACAGGCCGGTATAGTCAGCCCCAGCATTTT. Translating gives CASSTTGRYSQPQHF.